A single sample gave rise to the 9 T cell receptor beta chains below, sequenced in a study of cytomegalovirus exposure and HLA in healthy donors. Primers: 60 Vbeta forward and 13 Jbeta reverse. This table comes from immunoSEQ multiplex PCR, and its TCRdb copy is limited to in-frame clones, with some not included. The sample includes roughly 190,000 clones, 79% seen only once; the top ten take 1.6%. Sequencing was carried out using PBMCs. Receptors originate from a woman younger than 30 in good health and CMV-seronegative.

This chain uses TRBV5-5 with TRBJ1-5; TRBD1 is a possible D gene (5 bases). The CDR3 has 14 amino acids. The germline CDR1 and CDR2 sequences are SGHKS and YYEKEE (reference sequence). With 4 bases removed from V and 1 base from J, the gap between germline ends came to 9 bases. The CDR3 is CASSRGGSNQPQHF. The CDR3, as DNA: TGTGCCAGCAGCCGGGGGGGAAGCAATCAGCCCCAGCATTTT.

The rearrangement joins TRBV6-5 to TRBJ2-1; D is possibly TRBD2 (5 bases). V lost 5 bases and J 9 bases, leaving 8 bases between the germline ends. Germline loops: CDR1 MNHEY, CDR2 SVGAGI. This CDR3 contains 11 residues. As DNA, the CDR3 is TGTGCCAGCAGTGCTGGAGGTGAGCAGTTCTTC. Translating gives CASSAGGEQFF.

The rearrangement links TRBV19 to TRBJ1-2, with 9 bases aligning to TRBD1. With V trimmed by 7 bases and J by 4 bases, 7 bases remained unmatched. Germline V gives CDR1 LNHDA, CDR2 SQIVND (reference sequence). CDR3 length: 14 residues. DNA for the CDR3: TGTGCCAGTACCAAGACAGGGGGAACCTATGGCTACACCTTC. As protein: CASTKTGGTYGYTF.

This clone was counted only a few times. The J gene is TRBJ1-4, the V gene TRBV5-8; D gene uncertain. This CDR3 region has 15 residues. V was pared by 2 bases and J by 3 bases, with 11 bases between. Per the germline V gene, CDR1 is SGHTS and CDR2 is YDEGEE. The CDR3 region is CASSFERRANEKLFF. Written as DNA, the CDR3 is TGTGCCAGCAGCTTTGAAAGGCGGGCTAATGAAAAACTGTTTTTT.

V is TRBV5-8 and J is TRBJ1-6; a weak D match, TRBD1 (6 bases). The V and J ends lost 3 bases and 8 bases respectively, with 15 bases between them. There are 15 residues in the CDR3. Germline CDR1 SGHTS, CDR2 YDEGEE. The CDR3 nucleotides read TGTGCCAGCAGCTCTCTGACAGGTTTTGATTCACCCCTCCACTTT. It codes for CASSSLTGFDSPLHF.

A few counts support this clone. The chain combines TRBV6-5 with TRBJ2-5; D perhaps matches TRBD2 (6 bases). Germline V gene sequence: CDR1 MNHEY, CDR2 SVGAGI. The CDR3 has 15 amino acids. The V and J ends lost 0 bases and 5 bases respectively, with 13 bases between them. The CDR3 sequence is CASSYSEGTGETQYF. CDR3 sequence (DNA): TGTGCCAGCAGTTACTCGGAGGGGACGGGGGAGACCCAGTACTTC.

This chain joins TRBV5-6 and TRBJ1-2; TRBD1 matches 8 bases. CDR3 size: 14 residues. The J segment lost 6 bases and the V segment lost 2 bases, leaving 6 bases of the junction unmatched. Germline V CDR1 and CDR2: SGHDT, YYEEEE. CDR3 DNA sequence: TGTGCCAGCAGCTTTGACAGGGGATTAAATGGCTACACCTTC. Amino acids: CASSFDRGLNGYTF.

In its sample, this clone was seen a few times. One junction end does not reproduce the germline sequence, and a read error may be involved. The chain employs TRBV30 and TRBJ1-5; possible D gene TRBD1, 5 bases. Germline CDR1 reads GTSNPN; CDR2 reads SVGIG (reference sequence). This CDR3 spans 11 amino acids. CDR3 DNA: TGTGCCTGGAGTACGAGGGACTCCTTAATCTTT. Its translation: CAWSTRDSLIF.

This clone was seen a few times. V is TRBV30 and J is TRBJ2-1; 7 bases are a match to TRBD2. The germline V gene encodes CDR1 GTSNPN and CDR2 SVGIG (reference sequence). This CDR3 is 17 amino acids long. V lost 3 bases to trimming and J lost 2 bases; unmatched junction nucleotides: 13. CDR3 residues: CAWRPLGPSGPYNEQFF. CDR3 coding DNA: TGTGCCTGGAGGCCGCTCGGTCCTAGCGGCCCCTACAATGAGCAGTTCTTC. Looking up the rest from reference TRBV30 and TRBJ2-1 gives the full variable domain: SQTIHQWPATLVQPVGSPLSLECTVEGTSNPNLYWYRQAAGRGLQLLFYSVGIGQISSEVPQNLSASRPQDRQFILSSKKLLLSDSGFYLCAWRPLGPSGPYNEQFFGPGTRLTVL.